This T cell receptor beta chain was recorded in a study of T cell repertoires in cytomegalovirus infection (dated by TCRdb to about 2019). Study-wide context: Donor HLA type was relevant to the analysis, as public TCR beta signatures indicated carriage of CMV infection together with the matching HLA type. What the authors observed across the whole study: In both this cohort and an independent 352-donor cohort, the cumulative frequency of public TCR beta family members distinguished carriers of CMV infection plus the relevant HLA type. The ex vivo response was dominated by HLA-C-restricted CMV-specific TCR beta clonotypes, and the single most frequent clonotype in two of eight donors was supplied by these HLA-C-restricted clonotypes.

This clonotype was counted many times. The target of this receptor is not known. Per-nucleotide qualities are absent, and no much larger clonotype sits a single base away. The sample was run on an Illumina HiSeq 1500. The public reads were run again by TCRdb, first through fastp at Q25 and then through MiXCR, and only productive beta chains were kept. When rows share a CDR3 protein, they turn into one entry using the most common DNA and genes. The sample table contains more than 200,000 distinct CDR3 sequences; only one count was recorded for around 9% of them. In total, the top ten clones hold less than 15% of the sample. V and J are truncated by 7 bases and 0 bases respectively, leaving an intervening sequence of 10 bases. Its CDR3 holds 14 amino acids, cysteine through phenylalanine. The DNA shown is the 42-base CDR3, in frame from base 1. From a lookup of the germline V gene, CDR1 and CDR2 are SGHTA and FQGNSA.

The rearrangement combines TRBV7-2 with TRBJ2-4; the D gene remains uncertain. This sequence originates from a human donor in good health (CMV status not recorded). Some clones in this sample may be carry-over from other donors' samples. The source material was PBMCs. The sequence in DNA is TGTGCCAGCACCTTGAGTGTAGCCAAAAACATTCAGTACTTC. The translation is CASTLSVAKNIQYF.